These T cell receptor beta chains were read from a single sample in a study of shared clonotypes between healthy human individuals. Method: immunoSEQ multiplex PCR; TCRdb's copy keeps in-frame clones and lacks some. The profile covers around 2.1 million clones, with 90% to 97% appearing a single time and approximately 0.13% taken by the ten largest. Sequenced material: naive CD4+ T cells sorted from blood. These receptors were taken from a man aged 18 to 29 in good health. Each CDR3 is given with its conserved first and last residue. Each record gives: clone size, V gene, D gene, J gene, CDR3 DNA, CDR3 protein. A D gene is named only where the DNA matches it firmly. Size values are once, few and many counts, or a class for expanded clones, and some rows have none.

NA	TRBV29-1	TRBD2	TRBJ2-7	TGCAGCGTTCTCAGGCTAGCGGGACCCAACTCCTACGAGCAGTACTTC	CSVLRLAGPNSYEQYF
NA	TRBV10-3	TRBD1	TRBJ1-1	TGTGCCACCCGGGGGACAGAGCTGAACACTGAAGCTTTCTTT	CATRGTELNTEAFF
NA	TRBV14	TRBD2	TRBJ2-3	TGTGCCAGCAGCCACCCTCTAGCGGGCTTACGGGATACGCAGTATTTT	CASSHPLAGLRDTQYF
NA	TRBV28	NA	TRBJ2-7	TGTGCCAGCAGTTATGAAGCCTACGAGCAGTACTTC	CASSYEAYEQYF
NA	TRBV30	NA	TRBJ2-3	TGTGCCTGGAGAAGGGACACGTGGATGGCAGATACGCAGTATTTT	CAWRRDTWMADTQYF
NA	TRBV14	TRBD2	TRBJ2-3	TGTGCCAGCAGCCAGGTCAGCGGGGGGGCCGATACGCAGTATTTT	CASSQVSGGADTQYF
NA	TRBV6-5	NA	TRBJ2-7	TGTGCCAGCAGTTCCAAACAGGGATCGGTCGAGCAGTACTTC	CASSSKQGSVEQYF
NA	TRBV6-1	TRBD1	TRBJ2-1	TGTGCCAGCAGTCCCTTGGACAGGGCGGGCAATGAGCAGTTCTTC	CASSPLDRAGNEQFF
NA	TRBV5-1	TRBD1	TRBJ2-5	TGCGCCAGCAGCCCGGGGACAGGGGGGCAGACCCAGTACTTC	CASSPGTGGQTQYF
NA	TRBV28	NA	TRBJ1-6	TGTGCCAGCAGTCCTGAGCCGAATTTCTATAATTCACCCCTCCACTTT	CASSPEPNFYNSPLHF
NA	TRBV6-5	NA	TRBJ1-1	TGTGCCAGCAGCCCGGGAGGCACTGAAGCTTTCTTT	CASSPGGTEAFF
NA	TRBV7-9	NA	TRBJ1-3	TGTGCCAGCAGCTTAGAGGAAGGTACCTCTGGAAACACCATATATTTT	CASSLEEGTSGNTIYF
NA	TRBV6-5	NA	TRBJ1-1	TGTGCCAGCACGGGGGGAAACACTGAAGCTTTCTTT	CASTGGNTEAFF
NA	TRBV10-1	NA	TRBJ2-2	TGCGCCAGCAGTGAGTCTGGAGGGCCCGGGGAGCTGTTTTTT	CASSESGGPGELFF
NA	TRBV7-2	NA	TRBJ1-5	TGTGCCAGCAGCCCAAGACATCCCACTCAGCCCCAGCATTTT	CASSPRHPTQPQHF
NA	TRBV12-2	NA	TRBJ1-3	TGTGCAAGTCGCTTAGTGGACAGGGCCTCTGGAAACACCATATATTTT	CASRLVDRASGNTIYF
NA	TRBV6-5	NA	TRBJ1-1	TGTGCCAGCAGTTATTTCTCTGGGGCTTCTGCCACTGAAGCTTTCTTT	CASSYFSGASATEAFF
NA	TRBV29-1	NA	TRBJ2-5	TGCAGCGCCCACAGTGGGGGCGCAGAGACCCAGTACTTC	CSAHSGGAETQYF
NA	TRBV6-1	NA	TRBJ2-7	TGTGCCAGCACTGACAGTCCTATAGAGCAGTACTTC	CASTDSPIEQYF
NA	TRBV5-1	NA	TRBJ1-1	TGCGCCAGCAGCTTGGTCGGAGGGTTGGGCACTGAAGCTTTCTTT	CASSLVGGLGTEAFF
NA	TRBV7-8	NA	TRBJ1-2	TGTGCCAGCAGCCCTCAGGGCTCAGGCTACACCTTC	CASSPQGSGYTF
NA	TRBV6-4	TRBD1	TRBJ2-3	TGTGCCAGTTTCGTACAGGGGGAAGGTTCAGATACGCAGTATTTT	CASFVQGEGSDTQYF
once	TRBV10-3	NA	TRBJ1-1	TGTGCCATCAAGGCAGGGAAGGACACTGAAGCTTTCTTT	CAIKAGKDTEAFF
NA	TRBV4-1	NA	TRBJ2-5	TGCGCCAGCAGCCTTGTAGCCGGATCAGCACAAGAGACCCAGTACTTC	CASSLVAGSAQETQYF
once	TRBV4-1	NA	TRBJ1-4	TGCGCCAGCAGCCAAGATTGGGGCAGATCTAATGAAAAACTGTTTTTT	CASSQDWGRSNEKLFF
NA	TRBV9	NA	TRBJ2-5	TGTGCCAGCAGTCGGCGGGGCCAAGAGACCCAGTACTTC	CASSRRGQETQYF
NA	TRBV6-1	TRBD2	TRBJ2-7	TGTGCCAGCAGTGATGAGGGAGGGCGCTACGAGCAGTACTTC	CASSDEGGRYEQYF
NA	TRBV28	NA	TRBJ1-1	TGTGCCAGCAGAAAGACAGGGAACACTGAAGCTTTCTTT	CASRKTGNTEAFF
NA	TRBV5-1	NA	TRBJ1-2	TGCGCCAGCAGCTTGGCCGGAACCCAAGGCTACACCTTC	CASSLAGTQGYTF
NA	TRBV23-1	NA	TRBJ1-1	TGCGCCAGCAGTCAATCGGGGGGCGTCAACACTGAAGCTTTCTTT	CASSQSGGVNTEAFF
NA	TRBV7-6	TRBD2	TRBJ2-5	TGTGCCAGCAGTTCTGGACTAGCGGGGGGAGGAGAGACCCAGTACTTC	CASSSGLAGGGETQYF
NA	TRBV6-5	NA	TRBJ1-1	TGTGCCAGCAGTTACGGGTCTATTGGAGGGAAGACTGAAGCTTTCTTT	CASSYGSIGGKTEAFF
NA	TRBV6-6	NA	TRBJ1-2	TGTGCCAGCAGTTACTCCGAGAGCTATGGCTACACCTTC	CASSYSESYGYTF
NA	TRBV10-3	TRBD1	TRBJ1-2	TGTGCCATAAACAATGGACAGGGAGAATATGGCTACACCTTC	CAINNGQGEYGYTF
NA	TRBV7-9	NA	TRBJ1-1	TGTGCCAGCAGCTCTTGGCCGGACCCAACTGAAGCTTTCTTT	CASSSWPDPTEAFF
NA	TRBV27	NA	TRBJ1-5	TGTGCCAGCAGGAGTATGGTGGGGGGCCATAGCAATCAGCCCCAGCATTTT	CASRSMVGGHSNQPQHF
NA	TRBV19	NA	TRBJ2-3	TGTGCCAGTAGTCCAACAGCTACTAGCACAGATACGCAGTATTTT	CASSPTATSTDTQYF
NA	TRBV28	NA	TRBJ1-5	TGTGCCAGCAGTAGGGTCGCAAATCAGCCCCAGCATTTT	CASSRVANQPQHF
NA	TRBV5-1	TRBD1	TRBJ1-1	TGCGCCAGCAGCTCCTACAGGGGAAGAATGAACACTGAAGCTTTCTTT	CASSSYRGRMNTEAFF
NA	TRBV5-6	NA	TRBJ1-4	TGTGCCAGCAGCTTGGGCGACAGAGGCTTTCCAGAAAAACTGTTTTTT	CASSLGDRGFPEKLFF
NA	TRBV18	TRBD1	TRBJ2-7	TGTGCCAGCTCAAACACTCATTCTCGGGACAGGGCCTACGAGCAGTACTTC	CASSNTHSRDRAYEQYF
NA	TRBV27	NA	TRBJ1-5	TGTGCCAGCAGTTTTGAGGGCGGATGGAATCAGCCCCAGCATTTT	CASSFEGGWNQPQHF
NA	TRBV6-5	NA	TRBJ1-5	TGTGCCAGCAGTTCGCACAGGGATAGCAATCAGCCCCAGCATTTT	CASSSHRDSNQPQHF
NA	TRBV5-1	NA	TRBJ2-1	TGCGCCAGCAGCTTGGAGGATGGGCCCTACAATGAGCAGTTCTTC	CASSLEDGPYNEQFF
NA	TRBV18	NA	TRBJ2-5	TGTGCCAGCTCACGACCCAATGCGGCCGAGACCCAGTACTTC	CASSRPNAAETQYF
NA	TRBV28	NA	TRBJ1-5	TGTGCCAGCAGTTTAGCAGGGATTGGTAATCAGCCCCAGCATTTT	CASSLAGIGNQPQHF
NA	TRBV19	NA	TRBJ1-2	TGTGCCAGTAGTAGAGTGGTTACCGATGGCTACACCTTC	CASSRVVTDGYTF
NA	TRBV7-9	TRBD2	TRBJ2-2	TGTGCCAGCAGCTTATCCCCGGGAGGGCCGACCGGGGAGCTGTTTTTT	CASSLSPGGPTGELFF
NA	TRBV30	NA	TRBJ1-3	TGTGCCTGGAGTGTACGAGGGAGGTTGGCTGGAAACACCATATATTTT	CAWSVRGRLAGNTIYF
NA	TRBV10-3	NA	TRBJ1-4	TGTGCCATCAGTGCAGGGTCAACTAATGAAAAACTGTTTTTT	CAISAGSTNEKLFF
NA	TRBV6-1	TRBD1	TRBJ1-5	TGTGCCAGCAGCGAGTCACAGGGGGTAAGGCAGCCCCAGCATTTT	CASSESQGVRQPQHF
NA	TRBV7-9	TRBD1	TRBJ1-4	TGTGCCAGCAGCTCCACAGGGGGCGGTGAAAAACTGTTTTTT	CASSSTGGGEKLFF